These 9 T cell receptor beta chains were all obtained from the same sample, sequenced in a study of T cells in localized non-small cell lung cancer. The protocol was immunoSEQ multiplex PCR, while the TCRdb copy is restricted to in-frame clones and leaves out a portion. This repertoire shows roughly 48,000 clones, 60% to 80% found once; its top ten account for less than 20%. The material was peripheral blood, obtained before any cancer treatment. The receptors stem from a man between 35 and 75 years old with stage I squamous cell lung carcinoma.

The CDR3 protein is CASSQVDSRQANYGYTF. CDR3 DNA: TGCGCCAGCAGCCAAGTGGACAGCCGCCAAGCTAACTATGGCTACACCTTC. The rearrangement joins TRBV4-3 to TRBJ1-2, with a weak D call TRBD1 (6 bases). V was shortened by 1 base and J by 0 bases, with 15 bases between the two germline ends. The germline CDR1 and CDR2 sequences are LGHNA and YSLEER. CDR3 size: 17 residues.

A single count supports this clone. The gene calls are TRBV6-5 and TRBJ1-4; weak D call: TRBD1 (6 bases). Per the germline V gene, CDR1 is MNHEY and CDR2 is SVGAGI. V lost 0 bases and J lost 4, with 9 bases in between. The CDR3 contains 15 residues. CDR3 nucleotides: TGTGCCAGCAGTTACTCCGGACAGTTTAATGAAAAACTGTTTTTT. This translates into CASSYSGQFNEKLFF.

This clone was picked up one time. The genes are TRBV9 and TRBJ2-3; D unclear. The CDR3 covers 15 residues. V was pared by 1 base and J by 0 bases, with 9 bases between. CDR1 is SGDLS and CDR2 is YYNGEE in the germline V gene. This CDR3 is CASSVQGISTDTQYF. The CDR3 nucleotides are TGTGCCAGCAGCGTACAAGGGATAAGCACAGATACGCAGTATTTT.

J is TRBJ2-1 and V is TRBV18, with 12 bases identical to TRBD2. The junction had 7 bases not matched to a gene; V was cut back by 3 bases and J by 7 bases. The CDR3 has 16 amino acids. CDR1 and CDR2 from the germline V gene are KGHSH and LQKENI. CDR3 DNA: TGTGCCAGCTCACCCACACTAGCGGGAGGAGGGAATGAGCAGTTCTTC. It encodes CASSPTLAGGGNEQFF. Together with reference TRBV18 and TRBJ2-1, the CDR3 gives the full variable domain: NAGVMQNPRHLVRRRGQEARLRCSPMKGHSHVYWYRQLPEEGLKFMVYLQKENIIDESGMPKERFSAEFPKEGPSILRIQQVVRGDSAAYFCASSPTLAGGGNEQFFGPGTRLTVL.

This clone was observed a handful of times. The gene calls are TRBV28 and TRBJ1-3; the D is unclear. This CDR3 contains 16 residues. Trimming removed 4 bases from V and 1 base from J, with 14 bases in between. Germline-derived CDR1 and CDR2 are MDHEN and SYDVKM. The CDR3 loop reads CASSYGHAVSGNTIYF. The CDR3 bases are TGTGCCAGCAGTTACGGGCACGCAGTATCTGGAAACACCATATATTTT. The full variable domain, in which reference TRBV28 and TRBJ1-3 provide the parts outside the CDR3, is DVKVTQSSRYLVKRTGEKVFLECVQDMDHENMFWYRQDPGLGLRLIYFSYDVKMKEKGDIPEGYSVSREKKERFSLILESASTNQTSMYLCASSYGHAVSGNTIYFGEGSWLTVV.

CDR3 sequence (DNA): TGTGCCAGCAGCTTGGGTGGGGTAGGAGCCAAAAACATTCAGTACTTC. Amino acids: CASSLGGVGAKNIQYF. V and J are TRBV7-9 and TRBJ2-4; D is ambiguous. The CDR3 is made up of 16 amino acids. The germline V gene has CDR1 SEHNR and CDR2 FQNEAQ (reference sequence). V lost 3 bases and J 0 bases, leaving 12 bases between the germline ends.

The chain carries TRBV6-1 and TRBJ1-6; D unresolved. The CDR3 runs 13 residues. The V end lost 8 bases, the J end lost 5 bases, and 10 bases lay between the germline ends. Germline V CDR1 and CDR2: MNHNS, SASEGT. CDR3 sequence: CASLRVNNSPLHF. Written as DNA, the CDR3 is TGTGCCAGCCTTAGAGTGAATAATTCACCCCTCCACTTT.

The chain joins TRBV27 to TRBJ1-5, with 8 nucleotides matching TRBD1. V was clipped by 5 bases and J by 6 bases; unmatched bases: 9. CDR1 is MNHEY and CDR2 is SMNVEV in the germline V gene (reference sequence). This CDR3 contains 15 residues. CDR3 loop: CASSPPGGFGQPQHF. The CDR3 DNA reads TGTGCCAGCAGTCCCCCAGGGGGCTTTGGTCAGCCCCAGCATTTT.

V is TRBV27 and J is TRBJ2-3; 8 bases are a match to TRBD2. The CDR3 has 15 residues. The germline gives CDR1 MNHEY, CDR2 SMNVEV (reference sequence). Losses at the gene ends were 8 bases for V and 2 bases for J; bases not matched to a gene: 9. The CDR3 loop is CASATTGGPTDTQYF. In DNA, the CDR3 is TGTGCCAGCGCTACAACGGGGGGGCCCACAGATACGCAGTATTTT.